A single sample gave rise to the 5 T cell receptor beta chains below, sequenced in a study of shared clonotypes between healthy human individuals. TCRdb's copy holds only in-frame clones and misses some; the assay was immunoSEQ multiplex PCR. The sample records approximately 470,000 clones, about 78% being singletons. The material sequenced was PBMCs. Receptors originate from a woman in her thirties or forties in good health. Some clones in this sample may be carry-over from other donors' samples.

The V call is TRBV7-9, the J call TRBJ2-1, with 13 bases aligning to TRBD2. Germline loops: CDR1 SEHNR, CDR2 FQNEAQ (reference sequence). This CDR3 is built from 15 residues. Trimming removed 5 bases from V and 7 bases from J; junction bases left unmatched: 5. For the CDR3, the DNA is TGTGCCAGCAGCGTCGGGACTAGCGGGACGAATGAGCAGTTCTTC. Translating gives CASSVGTSGTNEQFF.

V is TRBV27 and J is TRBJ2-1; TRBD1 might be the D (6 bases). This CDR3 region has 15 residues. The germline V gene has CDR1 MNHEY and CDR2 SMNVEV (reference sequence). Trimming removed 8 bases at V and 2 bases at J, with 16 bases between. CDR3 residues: CASRIRAGAYNEQFF. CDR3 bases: TGTGCCAGCCGCATACGAGCAGGGGCCTACAATGAGCAGTTCTTC.

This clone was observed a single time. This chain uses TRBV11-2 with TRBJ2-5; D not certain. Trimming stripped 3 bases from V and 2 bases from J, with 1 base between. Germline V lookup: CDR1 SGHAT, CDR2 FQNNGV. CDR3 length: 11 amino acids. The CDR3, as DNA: TGTGCCAGCAGCTTTCAAGAGACCCAGTACTTC. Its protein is CASSFQETQYF.

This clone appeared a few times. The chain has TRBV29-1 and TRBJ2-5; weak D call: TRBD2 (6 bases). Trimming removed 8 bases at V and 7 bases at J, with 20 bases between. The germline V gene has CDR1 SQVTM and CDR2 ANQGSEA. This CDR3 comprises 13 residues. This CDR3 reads CSLLTWQGGTQYF. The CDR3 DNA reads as TGCAGCCTCTTGACCTGGCAGGGAGGGACCCAGTACTTC. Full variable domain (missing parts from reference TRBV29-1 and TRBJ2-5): SAVISQKPSRDICQRGTSLTIQCQVDSQVTMMFWYRQQPGQSLTLIATANQGSEATYESGFVIDKFPISRPNLTFSTLTVSNMSPEDSSIYLCSLLTWQGGTQYFGPGTRLLVL.

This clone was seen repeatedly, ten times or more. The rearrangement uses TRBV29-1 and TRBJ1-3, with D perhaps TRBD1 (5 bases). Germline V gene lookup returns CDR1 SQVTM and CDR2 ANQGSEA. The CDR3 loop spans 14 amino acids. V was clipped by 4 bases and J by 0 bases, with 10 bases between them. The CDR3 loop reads CSVAGTGSGNTIYF. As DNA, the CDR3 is TGCAGCGTTGCCGGGACCGGCTCTGGAAACACCATATATTTT.